Listed below are T cell receptor beta chains from one sample, sequenced in a study of OX40 agonist ivuxolimab in advanced cancers. The repertoire was sequenced with immunoSEQ multiplex PCR; TCRdb's copy has only in-frame clones and lacks some. The sample lists 50,000 to 75,000 clones, about 89% occurring once. The sample in question was CD4+ or CD8+ T cells sorted from blood, obtained in a trial of the OX40 agonist ivuxolimab. The receptors here all came from an adult with an advanced solid tumor such as melanoma, head and neck, liver or kidney cancer. Both conserved end residues are part of each CDR3. Fields, in order: J gene, V gene, D gene, clone size, CDR3 DNA, CDR3 protein. D genes are given only for firm matches. Clone size appears in some rows only: once, few, many, or a class for an expanded clone.

TRBJ1-3	TRBV2	TRBD1	.	TGTGCCAGATCTTTAGGGGGCGGATTGACAAACACCATATATTTT	CARSLGGGLTNTIYF
TRBJ1-4	TRBV27	.	few	TGTGCCAGCGGGAACTCTAATGAAAAACTGTTTTTT	CASGNSNEKLFF
TRBJ2-3	TRBV19	TRBD2	.	TGTGCCAGTAGTGCCCGGACTAGCGGCACAGATACGCAGTATTTT	CASSARTSGTDTQYF
TRBJ2-7	TRBV11-2	.	.	TGTGCCAGCAGCTTAGGTTCCCATCCCTCCTACGAGCAGTACTTC	CASSLGSHPSYEQYF
TRBJ2-7	TRBV5-1	TRBD1	.	TGCGCCAGCAGCTTGGCCAGGGGGCCCTACGAGCAGTACTTC	CASSLARGPYEQYF
TRBJ2-1	TRBV30	TRBD2	.	TGTGCCTGGACCGGACTAGCGGGGGTCGGTGAGCAGTTCTTC	CAWTGLAGVGEQFF
TRBJ1-1	TRBV29-1	.	.	TGCAGCGTTGAAGATCCGGGGACTTACTCGATGAACACTGAAGCTTTCTTT	CSVEDPGTYSMNTEAFF
TRBJ1-1	TRBV9	TRBD1	.	TGTGCCAGCAGCGTAGTAGGGGACAGGGGGCCGGCTTTCTTT	CASSVVGDRGPAFF
TRBJ2-7	TRBV6-5	.	.	TGTGCCAGCAGTTACGCTGGAGGGGGGCCGACCTACGAGCAGTACTTC	CASSYAGGGPTYEQYF
TRBJ2-2	TRBV7-2	TRBD2	.	TGTGCCAGCAGCTTCGCGACCGGGACTAGCTGGGTAGGGGAGCTGTTTTTT	CASSFATGTSWVGELFF
TRBJ1-2	TRBV29-1	TRBD1	.	TGTAGCGCAGTGACACAGGGGAGGGACTATGGCTACACCTTC	CSAVTQGRDYGYTF
TRBJ2-7	TRBV14	.	.	TGTGCCAGCAGCAGGGGACTTCCGTTCTCCTACGAGCAGTACTTC	CASSRGLPFSYEQYF
TRBJ2-5	TRBV27	.	.	TGTGCCAGCAGTGGGGGGACAAACCCCCGGGACCAAGAGACCCAGTACTTC	CASSGGTNPRDQETQYF
TRBJ2-1	TRBV5-8	.	.	TGTGCCAGCAGCTCCCCGGCCTATGAGCAGTTCTTC	CASSSPAYEQFF
TRBJ1-2	TRBV7-9	.	.	TGTGCCAGCAGCCTAGGGGGATACCGGGGGGATGGCTACACCTTC	CASSLGGYRGDGYTF
TRBJ2-3	TRBV7-2	TRBD1	.	TGTGCCAGCAGCCCGCGACAGGGGGGGAACACAGATACGCAGTATTTT	CASSPRQGGNTDTQYF
TRBJ2-1	TRBV4-2	.	.	TGTGCCAGCAGCCCCCGACATACATTGACCATGGGGACCTACAATGAGCAGTTCTTC	CASSPRHTLTMGTYNEQFF
TRBJ1-4	TRBV6-1	.	.	TGTGCCAGCAGTCCCCTACAGACAGACGAAAAACTGTTTTTT	CASSPLQTDEKLFF
TRBJ2-5	TRBV2	.	.	TGTGCCAGCAGTGAAGCGCTTCTTCCATACGAGACCCAGTACTTC	CASSEALLPYETQYF
TRBJ2-7	TRBV19	.	once	TGTGCCAGTAGTTTCGAGTTTCTGGCCTACGAGCAGTACTTC	CASSFEFLAYEQYF
TRBJ2-1	TRBV5-4	.	few	TGTGCCAGCAGCTTAGGGAATGAGCAGTTCTTC	CASSLGNEQFF
TRBJ1-5	TRBV4-1	.	.	TGCGCCAGCAGCCAAGGGGGCAATCAGCCCCAGCATTTT	CASSQGGNQPQHF
TRBJ2-7	TRBV4-1	TRBD2	.	TGCGCCAGCAGCCACCCCAGGGAGGGTCACGAGCAGTACTTC	CASSHPREGHEQYF
TRBJ1-3	TRBV6-5	.	.	TGTGCCAGCAATCCTGGAAACACCATATATTTT	CASNPGNTIYF
TRBJ2-3	TRBV7-8	TRBD1	.	TGTGCCAGCAGCTTACCACAGGGGGCTTTGACAGATACGCAGTATTTT	CASSLPQGALTDTQYF
TRBJ2-3	TRBV7-7	TRBD2	.	TGTGCTAGCAGCTTAGCGGGAGGGGATACGCAGTATTTT	CASSLAGGDTQYF
TRBJ1-6	TRBV27	.	.	TGTGCCAGCAGTTTAGCGGGGTTCTATAATTCACCCCTCCACTTT	CASSLAGFYNSPLHF
TRBJ1-3	TRBV19	.	.	TGTGCCAGTAGTATTAACGACTACTCTGGAAACACCATATATTTT	CASSINDYSGNTIYF
TRBJ2-7	TRBV9	.	.	TGTGCCAGCAGCGGGCCCCACCGGGACAATTCCTACGAGCAGTACTTC	CASSGPHRDNSYEQYF
TRBJ2-7	TRBV5-5	.	.	TGTGCCAGCAGCTTGGTTAGGCTAGCGTCGCACGAGCAGTACTTC	CASSLVRLASHEQYF
TRBJ2-1	TRBV30	TRBD2	.	TGTGCCTGGAGGACTAGCGGGATTCACTACAATGAGCAGTTCTTC	CAWRTSGIHYNEQFF
TRBJ2-7	TRBV12-5	TRBD2	once	TGTGCTAGTGGTTCGTGGGACTACTACGAGCAGTACTTC	CASGSWDYYEQYF